What follows describes a single TCR beta chain. The antigen is not known. Source study methods: ImmunoSEQ supplied junction-only sequences lacking quality scores, so filtering was different. Only in-frame clones appear in the TCRdb table, and some are missing; sequencing was by immunoSEQ multiplex PCR. That table furnishes V, J and clone size, whereas the DNA furnished D and trimming. The sample carries about 580,000 clones, roughly 98% recorded once. This sample is drawn from a study of shared clonotypes between healthy human individuals. Broader study findings: Naive subsets, compared against memory subsets, generally had larger estimated richness values. The sole specimen, blood, was sampled, and tissue repertoires likely differ.

CD45RO-negative cells were positively selected for CCR7, leaving out terminally differentiated effector memory CD45RA+ cells. V dropped 4 bases and J dropped 4 bases, with 14 bases sitting between them. This CDR3 contains 14 residues. Germline V CDR1 and CDR2: MGHRA, YSYEKL. The chain recombines TRBV4-1 with TRBJ2-7, with D possibly being TRBD1 (6 bases). What was sequenced was naive CD8+ T cells sorted from blood. The clonotype comes from a man aged 30 to 45 in good health. The CDR3 here is CASSLPGQDYEQYF. CDR3 bases: TGCGCCAGCAGCCTACCGGGACAAGATTACGAGCAGTACTTC.